The rows below give T cell receptor beta chains drawn from one sample of a study of Graves' ophthalmopathy and Graves' hyperthyroidism. TCRdb re-derived calls from the multiplex PCR reads in MiXCR, one entry per CDR3 protein. The profile covers 200,000 to 300,000 distinct CDR3 sequences, with around 50% appearing a single time and around 43% taken by the ten largest. The sample comprised peripheral blood. These receptors were obtained from an adult man with Graves' ophthalmopathy. Each CDR3 is given with its conserved first and last residue. D genes are given only for firm matches. Size is stated for part of the rows, as once, few or many counts, or as a class when the clone is expanded.

CDR3aa: CASSESGVNTGELFF; CDR3nt: TGTGCCAGCAGTGAATCGGGGGTTAACACCGGGGAGCTGTTTTTT; d_gene: .; j_gene: TRBJ2-2; v_gene: TRBV25-1; abundance: .
CDR3aa: CASSLYRSQETQYF; CDR3nt: TGTGCCAGCAGCTTATACCGGAGTCAAGAGACCCAGTACTTC; d_gene: .; j_gene: TRBJ2-5; v_gene: TRBV7-8; abundance: many
CDR3aa: CASSLAGSGELFF; CDR3nt: TGTGCCAGCAGCTTAGCTGGGTCCGGGGAGCTGTTTTTT; d_gene: .; j_gene: TRBJ2-2; v_gene: TRBV7-2; abundance: few
CDR3aa: CASSFVNSAGELFF; CDR3nt: TGTGCCAGCAGTTTCGTGAATTCGGCCGGGGAGCTGTTTTTT; d_gene: .; j_gene: TRBJ2-2; v_gene: TRBV28; abundance: .
CDR3aa: CSVVGNEQFF; CDR3nt: TGCAGCGTTGTCGGGAATGAGCAGTTCTTC; d_gene: .; j_gene: TRBJ2-1; v_gene: TRBV29-1; abundance: .
CDR3aa: CASSKNPRAGWYEQYF; CDR3nt: TGTGCCAGCAGTAAGAACCCGCGGGCAGGGTGGTACGAGCAGTACTTC; d_gene: .; j_gene: TRBJ2-7; v_gene: TRBV7-2; abundance: .
CDR3aa: CASSDRLGGYTF; CDR3nt: TGTGCCAGCAGCGACAGGTTGGGAGGCTACACCTTC; d_gene: .; j_gene: TRBJ1-2; v_gene: TRBV7-6; abundance: medium-sized
CDR3aa: CASSLWLMKNSPLHF; CDR3nt: TGTGCCAGCAGCTTGTGGTTGATGAAGAATTCACCCCTCCACTTT; d_gene: .; j_gene: TRBJ1-6; v_gene: TRBV5-8; abundance: few
CDR3aa: CASSLGSGGDEQYF; CDR3nt: TGCGCCAGCAGCTTGGGTTCCGGGGGTGACGAGCAGTACTTC; d_gene: .; j_gene: TRBJ2-7; v_gene: TRBV5-1; abundance: .
CDR3aa: CASSQRYEQYF; CDR3nt: TGTGCCAGCAGCCAACGCTACGAGCAGTACTTC; d_gene: .; j_gene: TRBJ2-7; v_gene: TRBV3-1; abundance: few
CDR3aa: CAGTDFAGELFF; CDR3nt: TGTGCCGGGACAGATTTTGCTGGGGAGCTGTTTTTT; d_gene: TRBD1; j_gene: TRBJ2-2; v_gene: TRBV10-3; abundance: .
CDR3aa: CASSSRQGGLYGYTF; CDR3nt: TGCGCCAGCAGCTCCCGACAGGGCGGGCTCTATGGCTACACCTTC; d_gene: TRBD1; j_gene: TRBJ1-2; v_gene: TRBV5-1; abundance: .
CDR3aa: CASIPGTAGETQYF; CDR3nt: TGTGCCAGCATCCCGGGGACTGCGGGAGAGACCCAGTACTTC; d_gene: .; j_gene: TRBJ2-5; v_gene: TRBV2; abundance: .
CDR3aa: CASSLATGPVETQYF; CDR3nt: TGTGCCAGCAGCTTAGCTACAGGGCCAGTCGAGACCCAGTACTTC; d_gene: .; j_gene: TRBJ2-5; v_gene: TRBV7-3; abundance: .
CDR3aa: CATSDPHGGTGELFF; CDR3nt: TGTGCCACCAGTGATCCCCACGGAGGGACCGGGGAGCTGTTTTTT; d_gene: .; j_gene: TRBJ2-2; v_gene: TRBV24-1; abundance: .
CDR3aa: CASSVVGGLSSGANVLTF; CDR3nt: TGTGCCAGCAGCGTAGTTGGGGGACTAAGCTCTGGGGCCAACGTCCTGACTTTC; d_gene: TRBD2; j_gene: TRBJ2-6; v_gene: TRBV9; abundance: few
CDR3aa: CASSLAGRTGSENYGYTF; CDR3nt: TGTGCCAGCAGCTTAGCGGGAAGGACAGGCTCGGAGAACTATGGCTACACCTTC; d_gene: TRBD1; j_gene: TRBJ1-2; v_gene: TRBV7-9; abundance: few
CDR3aa: CASRTSGRALVYEQYF; CDR3nt: TGTGCCAGCAGGACTAGCGGGAGGGCCTTAGTCTACGAGCAGTACTTC; d_gene: TRBD2; j_gene: TRBJ2-7; v_gene: TRBV7-9; abundance: .
CDR3aa: CASSDGAYSNQPQHF; CDR3nt: TGTGCCAGCTCCGACGGGGCCTATAGCAATCAGCCCCAGCATTTT; d_gene: .; j_gene: TRBJ1-5; v_gene: TRBV7-9; abundance: .
CDR3aa: CASSVDSRGETQYF; CDR3nt: TGTGCCAGCAGCGTGGACAGTAGGGGTGAGACCCAGTACTTC; d_gene: .; j_gene: TRBJ2-5; v_gene: TRBV28; abundance: .
CDR3aa: CASSVDGANVLTF; CDR3nt: TGTGCCAGCAGCGTAGATGGGGCCAACGTCCTGACTTTC; d_gene: .; j_gene: TRBJ2-6; v_gene: TRBV9; abundance: few
CDR3aa: CASSLGGKNQPQHF; CDR3nt: TGTGCCAGCAGCTTAGGGGGTAAGAATCAGCCCCAGCATTTT; d_gene: .; j_gene: TRBJ1-5; v_gene: TRBV7-6; abundance: few
CDR3aa: CATSRDRGGGGELFF; CDR3nt: TGTGCCACCAGCAGAGATCGAGGGGGTGGAGGGGAGCTGTTTTTT; d_gene: .; j_gene: TRBJ2-2; v_gene: TRBV15; abundance: few
CDR3aa: CASSFGGQGAGQPQHF; CDR3nt: TGTGCCAGCAGCTTTGGGGGACAGGGGGCGGGTCAGCCCCAGCATTTT; d_gene: TRBD1; j_gene: TRBJ1-5; v_gene: TRBV7-9; abundance: few
CDR3aa: CAISDTQGGEQYF; CDR3nt: TGTGCCATCAGTGACACTCAGGGGGGCGAGCAGTACTTC; d_gene: .; j_gene: TRBJ2-7; v_gene: TRBV10-3; abundance: few
CDR3aa: CSARDVGAATEAFF; CDR3nt: TGCAGTGCTAGAGATGTGGGGGCGGCCACTGAAGCTTTCTTT; d_gene: .; j_gene: TRBJ1-1; v_gene: TRBV20-1; abundance: few
CDR3aa: CATSRERGFAYEQYF; CDR3nt: TGTGCCACCAGCAGAGAGAGGGGGTTTGCCTACGAGCAGTACTTC; d_gene: .; j_gene: TRBJ2-7; v_gene: TRBV15; abundance: many
CDR3aa: CASRPGVSNQPQHF; CDR3nt: TGTGCCAGCAGACCGGGGGTTAGCAATCAGCCCCAGCATTTT; d_gene: .; j_gene: TRBJ1-5; v_gene: TRBV24-1; abundance: .
CDR3aa: CASSPRKWNEKLFF; CDR3nt: TGTGCCAGCAGTCCGCGGAAGTGGAATGAAAAACTGTTTTTT; d_gene: .; j_gene: TRBJ1-4; v_gene: TRBV6-5; abundance: .
CDR3aa: CASSSTTGLGSNQPQHF; CDR3nt: TGTGCCAGCAGTTCCACGACAGGGTTGGGAAGCAATCAGCCCCAGCATTTT; d_gene: TRBD1; j_gene: TRBJ1-5; v_gene: TRBV6-2/TRBV6-3; abundance: .
CDR3aa: CASLYSHGQPPNSPLHF; CDR3nt: TGTGCCAGCCTGTACTCCCACGGGCAGCCGCCAAATTCACCCCTCCACTTT; d_gene: .; j_gene: TRBJ1-6; v_gene: TRBV2; abundance: .
CDR3aa: CSARDLLQGDSPLHF; CDR3nt: TGCAGTGCTAGAGATCTCCTCCAAGGGGATTCACCCCTCCACTTT; d_gene: .; j_gene: TRBJ1-6; v_gene: TRBV20-1; abundance: .
CDR3aa: CASSDQGPSETQYF; CDR3nt: TGCGCCAGCAGTGACCAGGGGCCCTCGGAGACCCAGTACTTC; d_gene: .; j_gene: TRBJ2-5; v_gene: TRBV10-2; abundance: .
CDR3aa: CASSLDPADTGELFF; CDR3nt: TGTGCCAGCAGCTTAGACCCTGCGGACACCGGGGAGCTGTTTTTT; d_gene: .; j_gene: TRBJ2-2; v_gene: TRBV7-6; abundance: .
CDR3aa: CASSKYSGRVRIESPLHF; CDR3nt: TGCGCCAGCAGCAAATACTCCGGACGGGTCCGGATAGAATCACCCCTCCACTTT; d_gene: .; j_gene: TRBJ1-6; v_gene: TRBV4-1; abundance: .
CDR3aa: CASSLRQGDYGYTF; CDR3nt: TGTGCCAGCAGCTTGCGACAGGGTGACTATGGCTACACCTTC; d_gene: TRBD1; j_gene: TRBJ1-2; v_gene: TRBV5-4; abundance: few
CDR3aa: CASSSHGDGHYEQYF; CDR3nt: TGTGCCAGCAGCTCACACGGGGACGGTCACTACGAGCAGTACTTC; d_gene: .; j_gene: TRBJ2-7; v_gene: TRBV7-9; abundance: .
CDR3aa: CATSDPSQFTGELFF; CDR3nt: TGTGCCACCAGTGACCCATCCCAATTCACCGGGGAGCTGTTTTTT; d_gene: .; j_gene: TRBJ2-2; v_gene: TRBV24-1; abundance: few
CDR3aa: CASSLTGTGHLQETQYF; CDR3nt: TGTGCCAGCAGCTTAACCGGGACAGGGCACCTACAAGAGACCCAGTACTTC; d_gene: TRBD1; j_gene: TRBJ2-5; v_gene: TRBV7-2; abundance: .
CDR3aa: CASSLGFEQPQHF; CDR3nt: TGTGCCAGCAGCTTGGGGTTTGAACAGCCCCAGCATTTT; d_gene: .; j_gene: TRBJ1-5; v_gene: TRBV7-9; abundance: many
CDR3aa: CASSFTASGGEETQYF; CDR3nt: TGTGCCAGCAGTTTCACCGCTAGCGGGGGGGAAGAGACCCAGTACTTC; d_gene: TRBD2; j_gene: TRBJ2-5; v_gene: TRBV5-8; abundance: .
CDR3aa: CASSYTSGTNYGYTF; CDR3nt: TGTGCCAGCAGTTACACGAGCGGAACTAACTATGGCTACACCTTC; d_gene: .; j_gene: TRBJ1-2; v_gene: TRBV6-5; abundance: few